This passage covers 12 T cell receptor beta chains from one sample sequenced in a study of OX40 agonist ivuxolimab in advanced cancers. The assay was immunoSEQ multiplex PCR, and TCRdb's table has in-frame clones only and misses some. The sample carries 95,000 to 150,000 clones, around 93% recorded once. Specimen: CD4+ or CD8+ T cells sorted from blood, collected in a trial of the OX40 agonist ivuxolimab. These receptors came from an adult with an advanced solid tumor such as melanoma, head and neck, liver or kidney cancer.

DNA of the CDR3: TGTGCCAGCAGTTACTCAGGCGGGACGGAGACCCAGTACTTC. This gives the protein CASSYSGGTETQYF. The rearrangement uses TRBV6-5 and TRBJ2-5; perhaps TRBD2 as D (6 bases). Germline loops: CDR1 MNHEY, CDR2 SVGAGI. CDR3 length: 14 residues. Trimming took off 0 bases at V and 5 bases at J, with 10 bases between the two ends.

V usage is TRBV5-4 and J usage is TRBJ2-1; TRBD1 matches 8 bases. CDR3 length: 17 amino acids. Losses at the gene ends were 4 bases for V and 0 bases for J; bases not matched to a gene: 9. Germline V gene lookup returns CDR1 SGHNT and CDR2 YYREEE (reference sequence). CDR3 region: CASSPGQGRSSYNEQFF. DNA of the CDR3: TGTGCCAGCAGCCCCGGACAGGGCCGGAGCTCCTACAATGAGCAGTTCTTC.

The CDR3 here is CASSFNSFRTDTQYF. The DNA for the CDR3 is TGTGCCAGCAGCTTTAACAGCTTCCGCACAGATACGCAGTATTTT. V is TRBV7-6 and J is TRBJ2-3; D is ambiguous. Between the trimmed V and J ends, which lost 3 bases and 1 base, there was a span of 11 bases. The CDR3 loop spans 15 amino acids. In germline, CDR1 is SGHVS, CDR2 FNYEAQ.

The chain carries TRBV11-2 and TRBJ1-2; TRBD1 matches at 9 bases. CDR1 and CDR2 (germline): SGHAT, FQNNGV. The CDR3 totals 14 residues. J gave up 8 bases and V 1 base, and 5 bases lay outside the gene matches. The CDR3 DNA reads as TGTGCCAGCAGCTTAGGGGGACAGGGTTGGGGCTACACCTTC. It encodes CASSLGGQGWGYTF.

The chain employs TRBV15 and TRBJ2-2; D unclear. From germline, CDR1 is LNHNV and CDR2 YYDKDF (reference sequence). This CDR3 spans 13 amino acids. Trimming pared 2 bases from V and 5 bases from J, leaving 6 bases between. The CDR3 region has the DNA TGTGCCACCAGCAGACATGAGACCGGGGAGCTGTTTTTT. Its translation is CATSRHETGELFF.

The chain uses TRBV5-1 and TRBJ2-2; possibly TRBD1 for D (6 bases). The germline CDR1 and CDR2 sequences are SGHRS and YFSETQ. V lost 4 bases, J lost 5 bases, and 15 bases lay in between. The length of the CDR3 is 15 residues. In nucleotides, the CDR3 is TGCGCCAGCAGCCGGGAAACAGGGCGAACCGGGGAGCTGTTTTTT. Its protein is CASSRETGRTGELFF. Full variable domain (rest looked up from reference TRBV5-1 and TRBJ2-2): KAGVTQTPRYLIKTRGQQVTLSCSPISGHRSVSWYQQTPGQGLQFLFEYFSETQRNKGNFPGRFSGRQFSNSRSEMNVSTLELGDSALYLCASSRETGRTGELFFGEGSRLTVL.

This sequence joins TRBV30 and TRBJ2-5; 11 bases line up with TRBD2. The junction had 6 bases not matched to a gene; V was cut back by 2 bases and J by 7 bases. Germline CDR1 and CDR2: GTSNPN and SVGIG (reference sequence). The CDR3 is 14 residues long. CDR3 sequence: CAWSPTSGGVTQYF. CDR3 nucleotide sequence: TGTGCCTGGAGTCCAACTAGCGGGGGTGTGACCCAGTACTTC.

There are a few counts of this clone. The DNA for the CDR3 is TGTGCCAGCGGGCAGAACTATGGCTACACCTTC. Encoded protein: CASGQNYGYTF. The chain combines TRBV28 with TRBJ1-2, with unresolved D. The germline CDR1 and CDR2 sequences are MDHEN and SYDVKM. Trimming cost V 8 bases and J 2 bases, with 6 bases left between them. The CDR3 runs to 11 residues.

In DNA, the CDR3 is TGTGCCAGCAGCCCACAGGGGGCGCGGACCGGGGAGCTGTTTTTT. This gives the protein CASSPQGARTGELFF. The chain carries TRBV7-7 and TRBJ2-2; 9 nucleotides align to TRBD1. V lost 5 bases and J lost 5; bases outside the gene matches: 6. Looked up from germline, CDR1 is SSHAT and CDR2 is FNYEAQ (reference sequence). There are 15 residues in the CDR3.

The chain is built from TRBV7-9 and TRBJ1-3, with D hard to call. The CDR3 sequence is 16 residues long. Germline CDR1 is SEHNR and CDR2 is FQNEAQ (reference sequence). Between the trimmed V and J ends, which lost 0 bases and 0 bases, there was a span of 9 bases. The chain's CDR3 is CASSLAQPNSGNTIYF. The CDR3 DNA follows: TGTGCCAGCAGCTTAGCGCAACCCAACTCTGGAAACACCATATATTTT. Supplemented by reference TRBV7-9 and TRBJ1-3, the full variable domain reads DTGVSQNPRHKITKRGQNVTFRCDPISEHNRLYWYRQTLGQGPEFLTYFQNEAQLEKSRLLSDRFSAERPKGSFSTLEIQRTEQGDSAMYLCASSLAQPNSGNTIYFGEGSWLTVV.

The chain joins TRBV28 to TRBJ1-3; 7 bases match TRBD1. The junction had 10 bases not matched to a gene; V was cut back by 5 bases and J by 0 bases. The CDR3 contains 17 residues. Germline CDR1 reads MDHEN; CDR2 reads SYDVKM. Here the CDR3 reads CASSGPGTANSGNTIYF. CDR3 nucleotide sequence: TGTGCCAGCAGTGGACCAGGGACAGCTAACTCTGGAAACACCATATATTTT.

CDR3 protein: CATSRDQVFTDTQYF. The CDR3 DNA reads TGTGCCACCAGCAGAGATCAGGTTTTCACAGATACGCAGTATTTT. The V gene is TRBV15, the J gene TRBJ2-3; no reliable D call. V was shortened by 0 bases and J by 2 bases, with 9 bases between the two germline ends. The CDR3 has 15 residues. Germline CDR1 reads LNHNV; CDR2 reads YYDKDF (reference sequence).